The rows below give T cell receptor beta chains drawn from one sample of a study of T cells after yellow fever vaccination. TCRdb itself ran the 5' RACE reads through MiXCR, one entry per CDR3 protein. The table shows around 590,000 distinct CDR3 sequences, with roughly an eighth occurring only once. The source material was PBMCs, sampled on the day of the yellow fever booster vaccination. These receptors were taken from a man aged 30-40 years who received the YFV17D yellow fever vaccine. Both conserved end residues are part of each CDR3. D genes are given only for firm matches. A clone size is listed for some rows: how often the clone was seen (once, few, many), or a class if it is expanded.

d_gene	abundance	v_gene	j_gene	CDR3nt	CDR3aa
NA	NA	TRBV29-1	TRBJ2-1	TGCAGCGTCTTAAGGACTCTGGACCTGAATGAGCAGTTCTTC	CSVLRTLDLNEQFF
NA	NA	TRBV20-1	TRBJ1-6	TGCAGTGCAGGGACCACTGGGAGTGGGTCACCCCTCCACTTT	CSAGTTGSGSPLHF
NA	NA	TRBV12-3/TRBV12-4	TRBJ2-1	TGTGCCAGCAGTTTAGGGGAGAACAATGAGCAGTTCTTC	CASSLGENNEQFF
NA	NA	TRBV5-1	TRBJ2-3	TGCGCCAGCCGACAAGGGGTGACAGATACGCAGTATTTT	CASRQGVTDTQYF
TRBD2	NA	TRBV20-1	TRBJ2-1	TGCAGTGCTAGGGGGAGGGGTACCTACAATGAGCAGTTCTTC	CSARGRGTYNEQFF
NA	NA	TRBV3-1	TRBJ2-7	TGTGCCAGCAGCCAAGGGTGGGAGCGGTCCGAGCAGTACTTC	CASSQGWERSEQYF
NA	few	TRBV24-1	TRBJ2-3	TGTGCCACCAAAGGCACAGACACAGATACGCAGTATTTT	CATKGTDTDTQYF
NA	many	TRBV12-3/TRBV12-4	TRBJ2-3	TGTGCCAGCAGTTTGAGGGATAGGAAGGATACGCAGTATTTT	CASSLRDRKDTQYF
TRBD2	NA	TRBV7-7	TRBJ2-1	TGTGCTAGCAGCCCGCTTCTGACTAGCGGGAGCGGAGAGCAGTTCTTC	CASSPLLTSGSGEQFF
NA	NA	TRBV4-3	TRBJ2-2	TGCGCCAGCAGCCCAAGTCTCAGGAACACCGGGGAGCTGTTTTTT	CASSPSLRNTGELFF
NA	few	TRBV7-9	TRBJ2-3	TGTGCCAGCCCCAGCGGGCCGTCAGAGGGCACAGATACGCAGTATTTT	CASPSGPSEGTDTQYF
TRBD2	NA	TRBV6-1	TRBJ2-1	TGTGCCAGCAGGGCTAGCGGAGCCGGGGATGAGCAGTTCTTC	CASRASGAGDEQFF
TRBD2	many	TRBV6-2/TRBV6-3	TRBJ2-3	TGTGCCAGCACTAGCGGGAGGAGCACAGATACGCAGTATTTT	CASTSGRSTDTQYF
TRBD1	NA	TRBV20-1	TRBJ1-5	TGCTGCGCTAGAGAGTCCGGGACAGGGGGGAGGAGGCCCCAGCATTTT	CCARESGTGGRRPQHF
NA	NA	TRBV5-8	TRBJ2-7	TGTGCCAGCAGCCCCGGGACGTACTCCTACGAGCAGTACTTC	CASSPGTYSYEQYF
TRBD2	few	TRBV28	TRBJ2-2	TGTGCCAGCAGTTTTTACGGGAGGGCCCACACCGGGGAGCTGTTTTTT	CASSFYGRAHTGELFF
NA	NA	TRBV20-1	TRBJ1-6	TGCAGTGCTAGAGATGAACGCATCTGGTATAATTCACCCCTCCACTTT	CSARDERIWYNSPLHF